Listed here are 20 T cell receptor beta chains from one sample, sequenced in a study of response to subunit inactivated influenza vaccine. MiXCR, run by TCRdb on the RT-PCR reads, gives a single entry per CDR3 protein. Of more than 200,000 distinct CDR3 sequences in the sample, 12% are singletons; the top ten hold approximately 8.3%. Source: non-naive T cells sorted from PBMCs, taken 14 days before vaccination. The source of these receptors is a man aged 50 to 60 who received an inactivated influenza vaccine.

Concerning this clonotype: A much larger clone is a single base away; this may be a read error. The J gene is TRBJ2-3, the V gene TRBV7-8; D gene uncertain. This CDR3 region has 15 residues. Germline CDR1 is SGHVS and CDR2 is FQNEAQ. The CDR3 sequence is CANSFSSPITDTQYF. In DNA, the CDR3 is TGTGCCAACAGCTTTTCATCCCCAATTACAGATACGCAGTATTTT.

This clonotype has only a few counts. This sequence joins TRBV12-3 or TRBV12-4 and TRBJ2-2; D assignment may be TRBD1 or TRBD2 (5 bases each). Trimming removed 6 bases at V and 1 base at J, with 12 bases between. The CDR3 contains 15 residues. The DNA for the CDR3 is TGTGCCAGCAGCCCGGGACCATTGAACACCGGGGAGCTGTTTTTT. Translated, it gives CASSPGPLNTGELFF.

The chain has TRBV20-1 and TRBJ2-3; D is unresolved. The CDR3 consists of 15 residues. Looked up from germline, CDR1 is DFQATT and CDR2 is SNEGSKA (reference sequence). V lost 6 bases and J lost 0, with 16 bases in between. The CDR3 region is CSAPYDGSSTDTQYF. The CDR3 nucleotides are TGCAGTGCGCCATACGACGGGTCTAGCACAGATACGCAGTATTTT.

This clonotype was recorded many times. The rearrangement joins TRBV7-9 to TRBJ2-7, with D perhaps TRBD2 (6 bases). The CDR3 sequence is 14 residues long. V was shortened by 5 bases and J by 6 bases, with 17 bases between the two germline ends. Germline V gene lookup returns CDR1 SEHNR and CDR2 FQNEAQ (reference sequence). The CDR3 nucleotides read TGTGCCAGCAGCCAGTACTGGAGGGTGGGCGAGCAGTACTTC. The encoded protein is CASSQYWRVGEQYF.

This clonotype occurred many times. The chain has TRBV20-1 and TRBJ2-7, with a tentative D call TRBD2 (6 bases). Trimming pared 6 bases from V and 0 bases from J, leaving 12 bases between. In germline, CDR1 is DFQATT, CDR2 SNEGSKA (reference sequence). The CDR3 extends over 13 amino acids. CDR3 amino acids: CSAYSGLSYEQYF. The CDR3 DNA is TGCAGTGCCTATAGCGGACTCTCCTACGAGCAGTACTTC.

The gene calls are TRBV18 and TRBJ1-1; 8 nucleotides match TRBD1. This CDR3 contains 15 residues. Per the germline V gene, CDR1 is KGHSH and CDR2 is LQKENI. The V segment lost 3 bases and the J segment 2 bases; nucleotides outside the gene matches: 5. CDR3 nucleotides: TGTGCCAGCTCACCGGCTCAGGGGGCCAACACTGAAGCTTTCTTT. It specifies CASSPAQGANTEAFF.

Only a few counts were recorded for this clonotype. The CDR3 here is CSVDRGVQETQYF. CDR3 nucleotide sequence: TGCAGCGTAGACAGGGGAGTCCAAGAGACCCAGTACTTC. This sequence joins TRBV29-1 and TRBJ2-5, with 8 bases fitting TRBD1. V shed 6 bases, J shed 1 base, and the junction held 4 bases outside the gene matches. CDR1 and CDR2 from the germline V gene are SQVTM and ANQGSEA. The CDR3 runs to 13 residues.

This clonotype was picked up many times. The V and J genes are TRBV10-2 and TRBJ2-7; TRBD1 matches at 8 bases. Looked up from germline, CDR1 is WSHSY and CDR2 is SAAADI. Germline trimming cut 5 bases from V and 5 bases from J; bases unmatched to any gene: 8. The CDR3 is 14 amino acids. The CDR3 nucleotides read TGCGCCAGCAGTATAACAGGGGGTAGGGACGAGCAGTACTTC. Its translation: CASSITGGRDEQYF.

This clonotype has just a few counts. This chain uses TRBV28 with TRBJ1-1; D might be TRBD1 (5 bases). The CDR3 totals 13 residues. V was pared by 7 bases and J by 2 bases, with 11 bases between. CDR1 and CDR2 (germline): MDHEN, SYDVKM. The CDR3 sequence: CASTFRVNTEAFF. CDR3 bases: TGTGCCAGCACATTCAGGGTCAACACTGAAGCTTTCTTT.

This clonotype was found a few times. The chain recombines TRBV7-9 with TRBJ2-2; no clear D gene. The CDR3 has 16 amino acids. The V gene's germline CDR1 is SEHNR and CDR2 FQNEAQ (reference sequence). V dropped 1 base and J dropped 3 bases, with 12 bases sitting between them. The CDR3 loop is CASSLDGGPHTGELFF. The CDR3 DNA sequence: TGTGCCAGCAGCTTAGATGGCGGACCGCACACCGGGGAGCTGTTTTTT.

This clonotype was counted at least ten times. V is TRBV6-5 and J is TRBJ2-1; 9 nucleotides align to TRBD1. The CDR3 loop spans 16 amino acids. V trimming: 0 bases; J trimming: 6 bases; junction bases outside the gene matches: 6. Germline-derived CDR1 and CDR2 are MNHEY and SVGAGI. CDR3 coding DNA: TGTGCCAGCAGTTACTCGTGGGACAGGGATAGCAATGAGCAGTTCTTC. This gives the protein CASSYSWDRDSNEQFF.

This clonotype was counted many times. The V gene is TRBV5-1, the J gene TRBJ2-2, with D tentatively TRBD1 (6 bases). The V and J ends lost 0 bases and 8 bases respectively, with 14 bases between them. Germline CDR1 is SGHRS and CDR2 is YFSETQ. This CDR3 is 15 amino acids long. The CDR3 here is CASSLAQGTPGELFF. The CDR3 DNA follows: TGCGCCAGCAGCTTGGCGCAAGGGACACCGGGGGAGCTGTTTTTT.

This clonotype was recorded many times. J is TRBJ2-2 and V is TRBV25-1, with 16 bases matching TRBD2. The CDR3 has 18 amino acids. With V trimmed by 3 bases and J by 1 base, 2 bases remained unmatched. CDR1 is MGHDK, CDR2 SYGVNS, per germline. This CDR3 reads CASSEGLAGGRNTGELFF. DNA for the CDR3: TGTGCCAGCAGTGAGGGACTAGCGGGGGGGCGGAACACCGGGGAGCTGTTTTTT.

This clonotype was counted a few times. V gene TRBV2 combines with J gene TRBJ1-5; TRBD1 matches 9 bases. This CDR3 contains 15 residues. CDR1 is SNHLY, CDR2 FYNNEI, per germline. Unmatched junction bases numbered 10, after V lost 7 bases and J lost 6 bases. CDR3 region: CASTTDRGPRQPQHF. CDR3 in DNA: TGTGCCAGCACCACGGACAGGGGCCCACGTCAGCCCCAGCATTTT.

Many counts were recorded for this clonotype. V is TRBV28 and J is TRBJ1-6; D gene unclear. The V end lost 8 bases, the J end lost 0 bases, and 14 bases lay between the germline ends. Germline lookup yields CDR1 MDHEN and CDR2 SYDVKM. The CDR3 loop spans 16 amino acids. Here the CDR3 reads CASSLPDDSYNSPLHF. The CDR3 nucleotides read TGTGCCAGCTCCCTACCAGACGACTCCTATAATTCACCCCTCCACTTT.

This clonotype was observed a few times. The V and J genes are TRBV6-2 or TRBV6-3 and TRBJ2-2, with 7 bases lining up with TRBD1. In germline, CDR1 is MNHEY, CDR2 SVGEGT. V trimming: 6 bases; J trimming: 4 bases; junction bases outside the gene matches: 5. CDR3 length: 14 amino acids. CDR3 protein: CASRKTGSTGELFF. The CDR3 nucleotides read TGTGCCAGCAGGAAGACAGGGTCCACCGGGGAGCTGTTTTTT.

This rearrangement joins TRBV6-2 or TRBV6-3 to TRBJ1-2, with 8 bases fitting TRBD1. The CDR3 has 12 amino acids. The V and J ends lost 6 bases and 7 bases, in that order; junction bases with no gene match: 4. Per the germline V gene, CDR1 is MNHEY and CDR2 is SVGEGT. DNA of the CDR3: TGTGCCAGCAGCCACGGACAGGGTGGCTACACCTTC. This sequence encodes CASSHGQGGYTF.

The J gene is TRBJ2-1, the V gene TRBV10-3; the D gene is possibly TRBD2 (6 bases). This CDR3 is built from 12 residues. V gave up 6 bases and J gave up 8 bases, with 11 bases separating them. The germline V gene encodes CDR1 ENHRY and CDR2 SYGVKD. The CDR3 is CAIRSGDHEQFF. CDR3 nucleotides: TGTGCCATCAGATCGGGAGACCATGAGCAGTTCTTC.

This clonotype has a handful of counts. V usage is TRBV18 and J usage is TRBJ2-1, with D possibly matching TRBD1 (6 bases). The germline V gene has CDR1 KGHSH and CDR2 LQKENI. CDR3 size: 13 residues. Trimming shortened V by 5 bases and J by 10 bases, and 15 bases separated the two germline ends. The CDR3 reads CASSEISGTEQFF. CDR3 nucleotide sequence: TGTGCCAGCTCAGAAATATCCGGGACAGAGCAGTTCTTC. The entire variable domain, with the rest obtained from reference TRBV18 and TRBJ2-1, is as follows: NAGVMQNPRHLVRRRGQEARLRCSPMKGHSHVYWYRQLPEEGLKFMVYLQKENIIDESGMPKERFSAEFPKEGPSILRIQQVVRGDSAAYFCASSEISGTEQFFGPGTRLTVL.

The DNA for the CDR3 is TGTGCCAGCAGACCCCTGGGACAGGGCGGCGGCTACACCTTC. Its protein is CASRPLGQGGGYTF. This rearrangement joins TRBV6-2 or TRBV6-3 to TRBJ1-2; 9 bases fit TRBD1. This CDR3 is 14 amino acids long. Germline V gene lookup returns CDR1 MNHEY and CDR2 SVGEGT. J gave up 8 bases and V 6 bases, and 10 bases lay outside the gene matches.